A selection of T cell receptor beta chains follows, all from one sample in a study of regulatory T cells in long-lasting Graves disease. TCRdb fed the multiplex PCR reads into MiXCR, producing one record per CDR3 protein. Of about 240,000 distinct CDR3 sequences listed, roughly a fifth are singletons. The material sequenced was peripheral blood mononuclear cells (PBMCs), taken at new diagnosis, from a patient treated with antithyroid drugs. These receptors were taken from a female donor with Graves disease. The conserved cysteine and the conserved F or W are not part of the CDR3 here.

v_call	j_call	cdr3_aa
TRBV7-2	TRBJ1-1	ASSLQIQGYGTEAF
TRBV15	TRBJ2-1	ATSRETGREQF
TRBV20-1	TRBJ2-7	SAPPWASGTYEQY
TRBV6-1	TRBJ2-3	ASGARAHASTDTQY
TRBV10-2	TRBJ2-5	ASSESWGQETQY
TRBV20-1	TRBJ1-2	SVRTPGNYGYT
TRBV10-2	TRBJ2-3	ASRYGPGAADTQY
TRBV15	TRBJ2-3	ATSQDRGQGADTQY
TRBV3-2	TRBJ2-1	ASSQEALAGLSSYNEQF
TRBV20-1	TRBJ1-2	SANGDRVDGYT
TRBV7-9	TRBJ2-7	ASTFSGGTEQY
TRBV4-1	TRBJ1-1	ASSQGPGQEAF
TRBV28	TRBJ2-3	ASQAPGLARGTQY
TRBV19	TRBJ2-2	ASSIRGGRETGELF
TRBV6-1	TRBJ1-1	ASSEYRGRLNTEAF
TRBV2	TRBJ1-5	ASGTGVNQPQH
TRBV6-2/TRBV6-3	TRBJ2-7	ASSYSSGRGYEQY
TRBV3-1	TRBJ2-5	ASSLSGGAFKTQY
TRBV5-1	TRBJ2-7	ASSSDRPVGEQY
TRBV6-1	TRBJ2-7	ASSDPGQGIHEQY
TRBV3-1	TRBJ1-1	ASSQDGGLAF
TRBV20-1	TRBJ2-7	SARTAVYEQY
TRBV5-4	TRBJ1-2	ASSLPGGLDYGYT
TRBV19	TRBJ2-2	ASSTRRAGELF
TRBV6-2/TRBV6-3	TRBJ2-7	ASSSFGSYGQY
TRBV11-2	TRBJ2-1	ASSFPGTGKF
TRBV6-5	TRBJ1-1	ASSYLGQGAATEAF
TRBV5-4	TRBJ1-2	ASSFPPGQGVGYT
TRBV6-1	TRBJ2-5	AAKGTGSETQY
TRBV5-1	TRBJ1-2	ASSFRDRGRDGYT
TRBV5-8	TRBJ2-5	ASSKGPSEETQY
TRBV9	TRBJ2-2	ASSVAGFANTGELF
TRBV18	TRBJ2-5	ASSPRFTQETQY
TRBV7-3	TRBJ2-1	ASSFAGAYNEQF
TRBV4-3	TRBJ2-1	ASSQDRVSSYNEQF
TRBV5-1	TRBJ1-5	ASSLSDGGFAPQH
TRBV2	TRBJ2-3	ASSDGLPDTQY
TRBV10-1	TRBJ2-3	ASSESTSGWPMHTQY
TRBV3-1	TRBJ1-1	ASSLTQGLNTEAF
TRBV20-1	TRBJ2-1	SADLTSGGTNNEQF
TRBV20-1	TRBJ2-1	SALTTDRGQDEQF
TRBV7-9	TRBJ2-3	ASSLVGVGQDTQY
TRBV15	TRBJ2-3	ATSIAGGGDTQY
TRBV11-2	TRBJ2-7	ASSPRGQGPYEQY
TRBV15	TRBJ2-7	ATSRAGEGYEQY
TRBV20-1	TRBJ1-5	SVAKRNRRNQPQH
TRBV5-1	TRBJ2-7	ASSGTGTGGSSYEQY
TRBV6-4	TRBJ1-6	ASSDSGNSPLH
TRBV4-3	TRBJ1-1	ASSPRAGDAF
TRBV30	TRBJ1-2	AWVLGQGLNYGYT
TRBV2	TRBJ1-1	ASRDRGRTEAF
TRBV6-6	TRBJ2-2	ASSYFPAGESGELF